A single sample is the source of the 19 T cell receptor beta chains below, sequenced in a study of control samples from healthy donors and cancer patients (dated by TCRdb to about 2020). The receptor library was made with the immunoSEQ multiplex PCR assay. This immuneACCESS table, as held by TCRdb, lists in-frame sequences with V and J called but not all clones. Of the missing ones, under half trace to an unresolved V gene in checked studies; the others have no known cause. This sample gives some 100,000 clones in total; around nine tenths of them show up just once. 14% of the sample is held by the ten biggest clonotypes. Sequencing was done on a sample of blood. These receptors were obtained from a man between 25 and 39 years old in good health.

V gene TRBV9 combines with J gene TRBJ1-3; TRBD1 agrees at 8 bases. The CDR3 consists of 12 residues. Germline CDR1 and CDR2: SGDLS and YYNGEE. V shed 2 bases and J 11 bases; nucleotides not matched to a gene: 3. In DNA, the CDR3 is TGTGCCAGCAGCGTCGACAGGGGTGCCATATATTTT. Translated: CASSVDRGAIYF.

In its sample, this clone was seen once. The chain joins TRBV6-6 to TRBJ1-1; D is ambiguous. CDR3 length equals 15 residues. Trimming removed 7 bases at V and 4 bases at J, with 19 bases between. Germline CDR1 is MNHNY and CDR2 is SVGAGI (reference sequence). The CDR3 DNA sequence: TGTGCCAGCACCATAATAGGCCCTAAGGCCACTGAAGCTTTCTTT. This sequence encodes CASTIIGPKATEAFF.

V usage is TRBV6-2 or TRBV6-3 and J usage is TRBJ2-7; no clear D. Trimming removed 6 bases from V and 4 bases from J, with 13 bases in between. CDR3 length: 13 amino acids. The germline gives CDR1 MNHEY, CDR2 SVGEGT. In nucleotides, the CDR3 is TGTGCCAGCAGCCCCCGCCGGTTTTACGAGCAGTACTTC. Translated: CASSPRRFYEQYF.

J is TRBJ2-2 and V is TRBV6-4, with D hard to call. Trimming pared 2 bases from V and 8 bases from J, leaving 12 bases between. CDR1 is MRHNA, CDR2 SNTAGT, per germline. CDR3 size: 14 residues. In DNA, the CDR3 is TGTGCCAGCAGTGACCGCGACGTGACAGGGGAGCTGTTTTTT. It codes for CASSDRDVTGELFF.

CDR3 DNA sequence: TGTGCCAGCAGCACCAGGACTAGCGGGGCATTCCAAGAGACCCAGTACTTC. It yields the protein CASSTRTSGAFQETQYF. The rearrangement joins TRBV9 to TRBJ2-5; the match to TRBD2 covers 12 bases. V lost 4 bases, J lost 1 base, and 8 bases stayed unmatched. CDR3 length: 17 residues. The germline V gene encodes CDR1 SGDLS and CDR2 YYNGEE.

This chain links TRBV6-5 with TRBJ2-4; 8 bases map to TRBD1. This CDR3 region has 15 residues. Germline assignment: CDR1 MNHEY and CDR2 SVGAGI. V shed 2 bases, J shed 7 bases, and the junction held 7 bases outside the gene matches. The CDR3 nucleotides are TGTGCCAGCAGTTACCCTGGACAGGGTTTGAACATTCAGTACTTC. Its protein is CASSYPGQGLNIQYF.

A few counts support this clone. This chain joins TRBV29-1 and TRBJ2-3, with D possibly TRBD2 on 7 matching bases. The V end lost 6 bases, the J end lost 0 bases, and 16 bases lay between the germline ends. Germline V gives CDR1 SQVTM, CDR2 ANQGSEA. The CDR3 is 15 residues long. The CDR3 here is CSVEGGRSSTDTQYF. CDR3 coding DNA: TGCAGCGTCGAGGGGGGGCGTTCTAGCACAGATACGCAGTATTTT.

The chain is built from TRBV25-1 and TRBJ2-5; no reliable D call. V was pared by 4 bases and J by 0 bases, with 15 bases between. The CDR3 sequence is 16 residues long. Germline V gene data show CDR1 as MGHDK and CDR2 as SYGVNS. The CDR3 coding sequence is TGTGCCAGCAGTGCCAACCGGGCCAAGTACCAAGAGACCCAGTACTTC. This codes for CASSANRAKYQETQYF.

The rearrangement links TRBV27 to TRBJ2-7; tentatively, D is TRBD2 (5 bases). With 2 bases removed from V and 2 bases from J, the gap between germline ends came to 10 bases. Germline V gene data show CDR1 as MNHEY and CDR2 as SMNVEV (reference sequence). The CDR3 length is 14 residues. The CDR3 bases are TGTGCCAGCAGTTTACTCGTCGGGGCCTACGAGCAGTACTTC. It encodes CASSLLVGAYEQYF.

V gene TRBV21-1 combines with J gene TRBJ2-7; the D call TRBD1 from the table was never checked on the DNA. TRBV21-1 is deemed a pseudogene. This CDR3 contains 14 residues. The CDR3 loop reads CASSKDYVQYEQYF. The CDR3 DNA follows: TGTGCCAGCAGCAAAGATTACGTCCAGTACGAGCAGTACTTC.

The genes are TRBV27 and TRBJ1-1, with 8 bases aligning to TRBD1. From germline, CDR1 is MNHEY and CDR2 SMNVEV (reference sequence). The length of the CDR3 is 17 residues. After removal of 6 bases from V and 0 bases from J, the junction contained 12 bases not matched to a gene. The CDR3: CASRYTGGLAMNTEAFF. Written as DNA, the CDR3 is TGTGCCAGCAGGTATACAGGGGGTCTGGCCATGAACACTGAAGCTTTCTTT.

This chain links TRBV2 with TRBJ2-1; TRBD2 matches 9 bases. V lost 7 bases, J lost 2 bases, and 6 bases stayed unmatched. CDR3 length: 15 residues. Germline V lookup: CDR1 SNHLY, CDR2 FYNNEI. The CDR3 DNA follows: TGTGCCAGCACCCCGACTAGCGGCACCTACAATGAGCAGTTCTTC. Its translation is CASTPTSGTYNEQFF.

The gene calls are TRBV19 and TRBJ2-7; D not certain. V shed 6 bases and J shed 0 bases, with 9 bases lying between them. This CDR3 is built from 13 residues. CDR1 and CDR2 from the germline V gene are LNHDA and SQIVND (reference sequence). CDR3 sequence reads: CASRKVGSYEQYF. The DNA of the CDR3 is TGTGCCAGTAGGAAGGTCGGCTCCTACGAGCAGTACTTC.

The genes are TRBV7-3 and TRBJ2-1; 9 bases are a match to TRBD2. Trimming removed 5 bases from V and 3 bases from J; junction bases left unmatched: 5. The CDR3 is 15 residues long. Germline-derived CDR1 and CDR2 are SGHTA and FQGTGA. CDR3 residues: CASSLSGSVYNEQFF. CDR3 sequence (DNA): TGTGCCAGCAGCCTTAGCGGGAGTGTCTACAATGAGCAGTTCTTC.

V gene TRBV6-5 combines with J gene TRBJ1-2, with D hard to call. The V gene's germline CDR1 is MNHEY and CDR2 SVGAGI. The CDR3 has 14 amino acids. Trimming stripped 6 bases from V and 4 bases from J, with 15 bases between. In DNA form, the CDR3 reads TGTGCCAGCAGCCCGGTCTCGAAGGGCTATGGCTACACCTTC. This sequence encodes CASSPVSKGYGYTF.

The chain has TRBV5-1 and TRBJ2-1; D perhaps matches TRBD2 (6 bases). The CDR3 has 16 amino acids. Trimming removed 0 bases from V and 2 bases from J, with 12 bases in between. Looked up from germline, CDR1 is SGHRS and CDR2 is YFSETQ. CDR3 DNA: TGCGCCAGCAGCTTGGCCCCTAGCGCCGCCTACAATGAGCAGTTCTTC. It specifies CASSLAPSAAYNEQFF.

The V call is TRBV12-3 or TRBV12-4, the J call TRBJ1-2; a possible D gene is TRBD1 (6 bases). V lost 6 bases and J 7 bases, leaving 15 bases between the germline ends. This CDR3 has 13 residues. This CDR3 is CASRKGGTAGYTF. The CDR3, as DNA: TGTGCCAGCAGGAAGGGGGGGACCGCTGGCTACACCTTC.

This clone was counted a few times. The chain couples TRBV5-5 to TRBJ1-6; no reliable D call. The CDR3 has 15 residues. CDR1 is SGHKS, CDR2 YYEKEE, per germline (reference sequence). The ends were cut back, 4 bases at V and 14 bases at J, with 22 bases in the middle. The CDR3 DNA sequence: TGTGCCAGCAGCGACGTTGCGTCCGGTCTTCCCACCCTCCACTTT. Amino acid sequence: CASSDVASGLPTLHF.

The chain employs TRBV4-1 and TRBJ2-7; no clear D gene. Trimming took 4 bases from V and 5 from J, leaving 15 bases between them. Germline values: CDR1 MGHRA, CDR2 YSYEKL. The length of the CDR3 is 14 residues. The CDR3 here is CASSRVPDRDEQYF. CDR3 sequence (DNA): TGCGCCAGCAGCCGAGTCCCGGACCGGGACGAGCAGTACTTC.